Listed here are 10 T cell receptor beta chains from one sample, sequenced in a study of cytomegalovirus exposure and HLA in healthy donors. Primers for the PCR totalled 60 Vbeta and 13 Jbeta. Clones were sequenced by immunoSEQ multiplex PCR, and TCRdb holds only the in-frame ones, with some missing. The table has 98,000 or so clones, over 60% seen once. Source material: PBMCs. All receptors derive from a female donor in good health and CMV-seronegative.

This clone has a handful of counts. The CDR3 DNA follows: TGTGCCAGCAGCTTAGACAGGACCTACGAGCAGTACTTC. It specifies CASSLDRTYEQYF. V is TRBV7-9 and J is TRBJ2-7, with D possibly being TRBD1 (5 bases). V gave up 1 base and J gave up 2 bases, with 6 bases separating them. The CDR3 spans 13 residues. The V gene's germline CDR1 is SEHNR and CDR2 FQNEAQ (reference sequence).

The chain has TRBV29-1 and TRBJ1-5, with D unresolved. Trimming shortened V by 7 bases and J by 7 bases, and 17 bases separated the two germline ends. Germline values: CDR1 SQVTM, CDR2 ANQGSEA. CDR3 length: 13 amino acids. CDR3 DNA sequence: TGCAGCGCAACGGGAAGCGCGGGGCAGCCCCAGCATTTT. It yields the protein CSATGSAGQPQHF.

The V call is TRBV5-1, the J call TRBJ1-1, with D perhaps TRBD1 (5 bases). Germline V gene lookup returns CDR1 SGHRS and CDR2 YFSETQ. The CDR3 totals 13 residues. Trimming removed 6 bases from V and 1 base from J, with 10 bases in between. The CDR3 reads CASTLQENTEAFF. CDR3 coding DNA: TGCGCCAGCACCTTACAGGAGAACACTGAAGCTTTCTTT.

There are a few counts of this clone. This sequence joins TRBV14 and TRBJ2-3; TRBD1 might be the D (5 bases). The V end lost 0 bases, the J end lost 3 bases, and 10 bases lay between the germline ends. Germline V gene lookup returns CDR1 SGHDN and CDR2 FVKESK. This CDR3 comprises 15 residues. CDR3 in amino acids: CASSQDLYRTDTQYF. In DNA, the CDR3 is TGTGCCAGCAGCCAAGATTTATACAGGACAGATACGCAGTATTTT.

This sequence joins TRBV29-1 and TRBJ1-1; 12 bases fit TRBD1. V gave up 6 bases and J gave up 2 bases; unmatched junction bases: 4. The CDR3 totals 14 residues. Germline V CDR1 and CDR2: SQVTM, ANQGSEA. CDR3 DNA sequence: TGCAGCGTCGGGACAGGGGGCCTCAACACTGAAGCTTTCTTT. Its protein is CSVGTGGLNTEAFF.

The rearrangement links TRBV18 to TRBJ1-1; TRBD1 matches at 8 bases. The CDR3 is 15 residues long. The germline CDR1 and CDR2 sequences are KGHSH and LQKENI. Trimming took 3 bases from V and 1 from J; bases not matched to a gene: 4. The CDR3 protein is CASSPQTGENTEAFF. The CDR3 coding sequence is TGTGCCAGCTCACCCCAGACAGGGGAGAACACTGAAGCTTTCTTT.

The chain uses TRBV15 and TRBJ1-4, with 7 bases fitting TRBD1. Trimming took 7 bases from V and 6 from J; bases not matched to a gene: 23. This CDR3 has 19 amino acids. Germline V gene lookup returns CDR1 LNHNV and CDR2 YYDKDF (reference sequence). The CDR3 here is CATTQERKSLDRVYEKLFF. The CDR3 DNA is TGTGCCACCACCCAAGAGAGGAAGTCCCTTGACAGGGTTTATGAAAAACTGTTTTTT. The full variable domain, in which reference TRBV15 and TRBJ1-4 provide the parts outside the CDR3, is DAMVIQNPRYQVTQFGKPVTLSCSQTLNHNVMYWYQQKSSQAPKLLFHYYDKDFNNEADTPDNFQSRRPNTSFCFLDIRSPGLGDTAMYLCATTQERKSLDRVYEKLFFGSGTQLSVL.

The chain has TRBV4-3 and TRBJ2-7; 13 bases fit TRBD2. The trim removed 0 bases at V and 3 bases at J, leaving 5 bases unmatched. There are 17 residues in the CDR3. Germline CDR1 is LGHNA and CDR2 is YSLEER. The CDR3 DNA reads TGCGCCAGCAGCCAAGATCGACTAGCGGGAGGCCTCTACGAGCAGTACTTC. Its protein is CASSQDRLAGGLYEQYF.

The chain carries TRBV29-1 and TRBJ1-1; D is unresolved. Germline CDR1 reads SQVTM; CDR2 reads ANQGSEA. The CDR3 is made up of 15 amino acids. V was clipped by 7 bases and J by 1 base, with 19 bases between them. CDR3 region: CSANAREGRNTEAFF. In nucleotides, the CDR3 is TGCAGCGCTAATGCGAGGGAGGGCAGGAACACTGAAGCTTTCTTT.

The CDR3 loop reads CASSAGQALSSYEQYF. CDR3 DNA sequence: TGTGCCAGCTCGGCGGGACAGGCCCTGAGCTCCTACGAGCAGTACTTC. V is TRBV18 and J is TRBJ2-7; 8 nucleotides align to TRBD1. The length of the CDR3 is 16 residues. CDR1 and CDR2 (germline): KGHSH, LQKENI. V dropped 6 bases and J dropped 0; count of bases not matched to a gene: 10.